The entry that follows covers one TCR beta chain sequence. Its antigen is not yet known. This entry is derived from a study of monozygotic twins with inflammatory bowel disease (dated by TCRdb to about 2019). Some background on the complete study: The complete study included approximately 28 monozygotic twin pairs: 19 IBD-discordant Danish pairs and nine German pairs, of which four were IBD-concordant and five were IBD-discordant. Each individual had, on average, about 151 000 unique TCRalpha sequences and 181 000 unique TCRbeta sequences available for analysis. Within discordant pairs, disease-associated traits were sought mainly by comparing IBD patients with their genetically identical healthy co-twins.

The CDR3 runs 15 residues from the cysteine to the phenylalanine. No DNA sequence is on record. From each donor, an approximately 2.5 ml peripheral blood sample was drawn into PAXgene tubes and stored at -80 degrees C. Without T cell sorting, total RNA was isolated from whole blood using the PAXgene blood miRNA kit on an automated QIAcube. Peripheral blood from monozygotic twin pairs who were concordant or discordant for inflammatory bowel disease underwent deep TCRalpha and TCRbeta repertoire profiling using unique molecular barcoding. Smoking habits were recorded for all twin pairs, with individuals classified as current, former or never smokers. Points the paper makes about the study in general: The analysis was unable to tell different T cell subtypes apart. IBD patients shared fewer clonotypes with other individuals than healthy twins did, most markedly in patients showing signs of disease activity. A decrease in TCRbeta repertoire diversity, as measured by inverse Simpson index, was observed in IBD patients compared with their healthy co-twins. The results gave no support for a single strong signal or clonotype linked to IBD. Because patients received different immunosuppressive treatments, the repertoires may have picked up extra background noise and variability between individuals. No difference in repertoire similarity was observed between concordant and discordant twins, possibly owing to limited statistical power.

The library was built by means of 5' RACE. For each TCR library, 3,000 to 4,000 ng of total RNA was used. For each sample, cDNA synthesis was carried out in eight separate reactions using SMARTScribe reverse transcriptase. During cDNA synthesis, template switching introduced unique molecular identifiers that contained a 6-nucleotide sample barcode. TCRalpha and TCRbeta cDNA was amplified in two nested PCRs of approximately 17 and 9 cycles, and bead purification was carried out after each PCR. Before amplification, the cDNA was treated with uracil DNA-glycosylase and purified using the QIAquick PCR purification kit. In the second PCR, Illumina TruSeq-compatible adapters and sample-specific barcodes were added. TapeStation and Qubit were used to check library quality and concentration, and 4 to 6 ng of each library was pooled. Pooled libraries were sequenced on an Illumina HiSeq2500 single-index Rapid Run with 2 x 100 bp reads and custom sequencing primers. The original methods were these. MiGEC version 1.2.6 was used for UMI-based consensus assembly to correct PCR and sequencing errors. V(D)J alignment, clonotype assembly and CDR3 extraction were performed with MiXCR version 2.1.1. To normalise gene usage, clonotype sharing and MAIT/NKT TCR abundance, the top 1000, 10 000 and 20 000 clonotypes in each sample were analysed. Diversity was computed as the inverse Simpson index with the vegan R package after downsampling to 27 000 UMIs. Paired Mann-Whitney U tests were applied to discordant twin pairs, and Benjamini-Hochberg correction was used for multiple testing. TCRdb reanalyzed the reads, keeping one entry per CDR3 protein sequence and omitting DNA. The V and J calls and clone size come from TCRdb's table, not from the authors' own analysis. For this sample, the table gives about 380,000 distinct CDR3 sequences. The ten largest clones add up to just over 2.5% of the sample.

The sequence was collected from a human donor with ulcerative colitis or Crohn's disease, or a healthy co-twin of an affected twin (not recorded which). Sequenced material: blood. Here the chain combines TRBV12-3 or TRBV12-4 and TRBJ1-2. The CDR3 is CASSLGPASNYGYTF.